This T cell receptor beta chain was identified during a study of blood T cell repertoires in COVID-19. Across the study: Samples representing acute and convalescent COVID-19 were sourced from the United States, Italy and Spain. T cells, B-cell-depleted T cells, or PBMCs provided the cDNA or gDNA that served as material.

The CDR3 totals 12 residues. The ends were cut back, 2 bases at V and 6 bases at J, with 6 bases in the middle. Germline V lookup: CDR1 MNHEY, CDR2 SVGEGT. In the original processing: Reference gene primer amplification in the assay estimated nucleated cell counts. Here immunoSEQ multiplex PCR was the method, and the copy in TCRdb shows in-frame clones only, minus some. V and J calls and clone size are copied from that table; D and trimming were computed from the DNA. The sample has tens of thousands of clones, about 91% seen once. The chain recombines TRBV6-2 or TRBV6-3 with TRBJ2-3; D is undetermined. The sample consisted of peripheral blood. The sequence derives from a woman of 80 years or more with active or convalescent COVID-19. In DNA form, the CDR3 reads TGTGCCAGCAGTTACCCCTCGGATACGCAGTATTTT. It codes for CASSYPSDTQYF.